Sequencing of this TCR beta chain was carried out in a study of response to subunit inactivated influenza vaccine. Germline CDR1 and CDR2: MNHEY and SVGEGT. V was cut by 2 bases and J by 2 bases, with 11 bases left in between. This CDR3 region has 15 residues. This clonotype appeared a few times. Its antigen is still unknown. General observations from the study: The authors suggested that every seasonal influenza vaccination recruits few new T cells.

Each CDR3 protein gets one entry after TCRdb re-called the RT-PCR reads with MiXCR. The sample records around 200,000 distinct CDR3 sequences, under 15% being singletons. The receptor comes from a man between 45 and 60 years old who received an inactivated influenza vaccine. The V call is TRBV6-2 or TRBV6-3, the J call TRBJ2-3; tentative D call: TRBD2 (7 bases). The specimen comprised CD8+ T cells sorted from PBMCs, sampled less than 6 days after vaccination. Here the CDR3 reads CASSYPGGPTDTQYF. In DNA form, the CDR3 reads TGTGCCAGCAGTTACCCGGGGGGCCCCACAGATACGCAGTATTTT.